This T cell receptor (beta chain) was found in a study of cytomegalovirus exposure and HLA in healthy donors. Study conclusions and caveats: Common viral pathogens (according to a later analysis) appeared linked to several of the most significant clusters. Per a later analysis, roughly 17,000 TCR beta sequences showed association with HLA alleles at 0.05 false discovery rate. The authors later linked a missense DCLRE1C variant to TCR beta V- and J-gene trimming.

Of note for this clone: Antigen: not known.

PCR amplification relied on 60 Vbeta primers (plus 13 Jbeta primers). Original processing notes: Counted up in a later analysis, unique TCR beta chains came to 60 million to 95 million, with around 9.9 million shared. Libraries were prepared by immunoSEQ multiplex PCR; TCRdb keeps only in-frame clonotypes and omits some of them. V and J calls and clone size are as listed in that table; D and trimming were resolved from the DNA. The sample yields around 64,000 clones, around 86% seen once. This clonotype originated in a woman in her 30s in good health and CMV-seronegative. The sample comprised PBMCs.

CDR3 sequence reads: CASRERGNYGYTF. The CDR3 DNA reads as TGTGCCAGCAGGGAGCGGGGTAACTATGGCTACACCTTC. This chain uses TRBV27 with TRBJ1-2; D is ambiguous. Germline lookup yields CDR1 MNHEY and CDR2 SMNVEV (reference sequence). The CDR3 runs 13 residues. V was trimmed by 6 bases and J by 1 base, leaving 9 bases between them.